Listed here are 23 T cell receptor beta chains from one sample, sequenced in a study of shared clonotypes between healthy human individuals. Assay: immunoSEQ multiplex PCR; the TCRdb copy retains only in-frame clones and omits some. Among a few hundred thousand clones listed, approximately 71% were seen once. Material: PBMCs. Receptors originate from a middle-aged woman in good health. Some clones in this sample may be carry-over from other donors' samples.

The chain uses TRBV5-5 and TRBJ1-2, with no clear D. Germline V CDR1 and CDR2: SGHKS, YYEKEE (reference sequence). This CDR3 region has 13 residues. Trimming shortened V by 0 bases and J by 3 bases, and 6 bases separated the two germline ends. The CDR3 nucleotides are TGTGCCAGCAGCTTGGACATTGACTATGGCTACACCTTC. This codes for CASSLDIDYGYTF.

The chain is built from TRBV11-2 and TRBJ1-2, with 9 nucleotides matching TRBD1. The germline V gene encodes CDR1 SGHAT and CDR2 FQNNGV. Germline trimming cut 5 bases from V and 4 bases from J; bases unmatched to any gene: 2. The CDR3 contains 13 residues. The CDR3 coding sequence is TGTGCCAGCAGCCGGACAGGGGCCTATGGCTACACCTTC. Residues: CASSRTGAYGYTF.

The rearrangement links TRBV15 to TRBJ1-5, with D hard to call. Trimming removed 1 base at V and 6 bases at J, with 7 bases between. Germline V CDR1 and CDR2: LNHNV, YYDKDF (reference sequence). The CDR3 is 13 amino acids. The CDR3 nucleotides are TGTGCCACCAGCAGAGGCGGGGTTCAGCCCCAGCATTTT. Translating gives CATSRGGVQPQHF.

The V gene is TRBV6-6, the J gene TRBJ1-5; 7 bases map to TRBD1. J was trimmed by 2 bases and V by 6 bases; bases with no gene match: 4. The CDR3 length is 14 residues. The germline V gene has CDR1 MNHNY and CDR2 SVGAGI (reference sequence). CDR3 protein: CASSTGAGNQPQHF. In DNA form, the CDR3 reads TGTGCCAGCAGCACAGGGGCGGGCAATCAGCCCCAGCATTTT.

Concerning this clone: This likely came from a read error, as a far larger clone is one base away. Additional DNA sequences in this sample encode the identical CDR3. The CDR3 region is CASGGAGTVRTQYF. The CDR3 coding sequence is TGTGCCAGCGGGGGGGCCGGAACCGTGAGGACCCAGTACTTC. The chain couples TRBV9 to TRBJ2-5; weak D call: TRBD2 (7 bases). The germline CDR1 and CDR2 sequences are SGDLS and YYNGEE. The CDR3 spans 14 residues. With 7 bases removed from V and 7 bases from J, the gap between germline ends came to 20 bases.

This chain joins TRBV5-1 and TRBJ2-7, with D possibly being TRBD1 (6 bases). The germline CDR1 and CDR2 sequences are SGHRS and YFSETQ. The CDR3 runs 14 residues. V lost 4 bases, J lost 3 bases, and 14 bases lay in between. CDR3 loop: CASSAWQGYYEQYF. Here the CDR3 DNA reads TGCGCCAGCAGCGCCTGGCAGGGGTACTACGAGCAGTACTTC. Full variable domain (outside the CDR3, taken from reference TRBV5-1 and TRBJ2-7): KAGVTQTPRYLIKTRGQQVTLSCSPISGHRSVSWYQQTPGQGLQFLFEYFSETQRNKGNFPGRFSGRQFSNSRSEMNVSTLELGDSALYLCASSAWQGYYEQYFGPGTRLTVT.

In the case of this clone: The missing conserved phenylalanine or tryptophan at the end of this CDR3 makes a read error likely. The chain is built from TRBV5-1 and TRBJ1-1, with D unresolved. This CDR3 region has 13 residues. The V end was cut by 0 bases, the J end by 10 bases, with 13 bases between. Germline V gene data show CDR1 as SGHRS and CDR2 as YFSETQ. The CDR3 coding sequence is TGCGCCAGCAGCTTGGAGGGAACCCCTGGAGCTTTCTCT. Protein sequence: CASSLEGTPGAFS.

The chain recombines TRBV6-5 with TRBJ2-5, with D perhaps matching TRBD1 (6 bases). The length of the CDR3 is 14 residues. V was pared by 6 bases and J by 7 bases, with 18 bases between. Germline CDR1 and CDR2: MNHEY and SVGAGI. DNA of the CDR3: TGTGCCAGCAGCCTACACAGGGACGCGAGGACCCAGTACTTC. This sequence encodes CASSLHRDARTQYF.

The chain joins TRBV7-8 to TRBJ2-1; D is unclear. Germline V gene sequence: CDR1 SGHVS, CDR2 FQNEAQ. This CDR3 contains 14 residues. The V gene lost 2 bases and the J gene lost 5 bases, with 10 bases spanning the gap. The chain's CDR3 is CASSLRNSNNEQFF. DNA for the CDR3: TGTGCCAGCAGCTTACGTAACAGCAACAATGAGCAGTTCTTC. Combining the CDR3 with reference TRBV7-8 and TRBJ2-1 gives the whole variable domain GAGVSQSPRYKVAKRGQDVALRCDPISGHVSLFWYQQALGQGPEFLTYFQNEAQLDKSGLPSDRFFAERPEGSVSTLKIQRTQQEDSAVYLCASSLRNSNNEQFFGPGTRLTVL.

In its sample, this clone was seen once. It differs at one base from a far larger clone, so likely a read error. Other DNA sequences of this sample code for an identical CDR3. CDR3: CASSQGREGTQYF. CDR3 coding DNA: TGCGCCAGCAGCCAGGGGAGGGAGGGCACGCAGTACTTC. This sequence joins TRBV7-2 and TRBJ2-7; TRBD2 might be the D (7 bases). The CDR3 loop spans 13 amino acids. Germline values: CDR1 SGHTA, CDR2 FQGNSA.

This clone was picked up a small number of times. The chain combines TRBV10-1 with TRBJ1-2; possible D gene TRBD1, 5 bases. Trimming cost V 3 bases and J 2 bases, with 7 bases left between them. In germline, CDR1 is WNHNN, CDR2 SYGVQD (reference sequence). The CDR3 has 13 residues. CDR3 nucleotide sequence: TGCGCCAGCAGTGAAGGGGAAAACTATGGCTACACCTTC. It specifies CASSEGENYGYTF.

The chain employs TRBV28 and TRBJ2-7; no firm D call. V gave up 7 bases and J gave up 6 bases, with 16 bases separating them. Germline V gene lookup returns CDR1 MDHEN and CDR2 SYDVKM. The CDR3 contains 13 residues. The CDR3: CASTLIGYGEQYF. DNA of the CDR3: TGTGCCAGCACCCTTATCGGGTACGGCGAGCAGTACTTC.

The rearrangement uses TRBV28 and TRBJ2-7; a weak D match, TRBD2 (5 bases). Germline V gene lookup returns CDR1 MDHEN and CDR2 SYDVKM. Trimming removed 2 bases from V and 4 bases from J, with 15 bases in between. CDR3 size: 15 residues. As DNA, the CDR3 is TGTGCCAGCAGTTTAGGCGCAGCTCCGGGGTACGAGCAGTACTTC. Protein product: CASSLGAAPGYEQYF. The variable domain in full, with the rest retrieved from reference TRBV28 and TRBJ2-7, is DVKVTQSSRYLVKRTGEKVFLECVQDMDHENMFWYRQDPGLGLRLIYFSYDVKMKEKGDIPEGYSVSREKKERFSLILESASTNQTSMYLCASSLGAAPGYEQYFGPGTRLTVT.

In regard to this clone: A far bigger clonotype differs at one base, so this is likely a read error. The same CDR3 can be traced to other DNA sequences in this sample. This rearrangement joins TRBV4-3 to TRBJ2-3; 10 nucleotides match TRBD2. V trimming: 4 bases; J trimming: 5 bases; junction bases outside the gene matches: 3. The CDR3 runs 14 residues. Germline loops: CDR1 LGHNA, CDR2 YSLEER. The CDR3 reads CASSRLAGVDTQYF. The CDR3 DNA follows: TGCGCCAGCAGCCGCCTAGCGGGGGTAGATACGCAGTATTTT.

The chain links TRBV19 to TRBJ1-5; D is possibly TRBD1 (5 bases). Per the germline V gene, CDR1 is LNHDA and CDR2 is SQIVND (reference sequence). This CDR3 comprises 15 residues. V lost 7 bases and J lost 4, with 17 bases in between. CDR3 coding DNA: TGTGCCAGTACGAGGGCTTGGGACGCAAATCAGCCCCAGCATTTT. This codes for CASTRAWDANQPQHF.

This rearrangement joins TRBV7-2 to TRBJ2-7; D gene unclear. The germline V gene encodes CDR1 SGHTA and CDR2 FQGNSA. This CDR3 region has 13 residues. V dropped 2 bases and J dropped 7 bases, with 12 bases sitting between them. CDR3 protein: CASSLRGPLEQYF. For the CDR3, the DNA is TGTGCCAGCAGCTTACGAGGCCCCCTAGAGCAGTACTTC. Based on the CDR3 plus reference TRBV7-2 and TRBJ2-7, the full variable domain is GAGVSQSPSNKVTEKGKDVELRCDPISGHTALYWYRQSLGQGLEFLIYFQGNSAPDKSGLPSDRFSAERTGGSVSTLTIQRTQQEDSAVYLCASSLRGPLEQYFGPGTRLTVT.

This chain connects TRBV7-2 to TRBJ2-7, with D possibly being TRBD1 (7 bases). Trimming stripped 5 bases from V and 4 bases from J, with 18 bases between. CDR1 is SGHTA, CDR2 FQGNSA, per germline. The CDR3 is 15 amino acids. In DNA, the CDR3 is TGTGCCAGCAGCCTCACCAGGGGGGCCACTTACGAGCAGTACTTC. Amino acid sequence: CASSLTRGATYEQYF. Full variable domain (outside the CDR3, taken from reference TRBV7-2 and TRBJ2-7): GAGVSQSPSNKVTEKGKDVELRCDPISGHTALYWYRQSLGQGLEFLIYFQGNSAPDKSGLPSDRFSAERTGGSVSTLTIQRTQQEDSAVYLCASSLTRGATYEQYFGPGTRLTVT.

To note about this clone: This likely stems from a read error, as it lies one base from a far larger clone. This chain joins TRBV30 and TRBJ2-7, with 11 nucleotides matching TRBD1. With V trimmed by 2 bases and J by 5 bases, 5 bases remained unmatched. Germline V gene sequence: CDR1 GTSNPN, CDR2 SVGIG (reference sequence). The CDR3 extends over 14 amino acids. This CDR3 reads CAWSTGTGGDEQYF. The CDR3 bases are TGTGCCTGGAGTACCGGGACAGGGGGTGACGAGCAGTACTTC.

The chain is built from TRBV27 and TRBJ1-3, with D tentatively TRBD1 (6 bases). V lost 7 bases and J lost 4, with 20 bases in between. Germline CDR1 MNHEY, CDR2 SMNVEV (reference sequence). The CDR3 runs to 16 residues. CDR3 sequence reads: CASTSLLRGQGNTIYF. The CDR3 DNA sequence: TGTGCCAGCACCTCTCTTCTCCGGGGGCAAGGAAACACCATATATTTT.

CDR3 coding DNA: TGTGCCAGCAACCTACAGGGAACTATCTCCTACAATGAGCAGTTCTTC. Translation gives CASNLQGTISYNEQFF. The rearrangement links TRBV27 to TRBJ2-1; tentatively, D is TRBD1 (6 bases). V dropped 7 bases and J dropped 0 bases, with 16 bases sitting between them. In germline, CDR1 is MNHEY, CDR2 SMNVEV (reference sequence). CDR3 length: 16 amino acids.

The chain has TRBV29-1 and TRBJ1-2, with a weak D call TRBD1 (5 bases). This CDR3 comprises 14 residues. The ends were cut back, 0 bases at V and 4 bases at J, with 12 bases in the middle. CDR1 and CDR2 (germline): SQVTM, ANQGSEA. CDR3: CSVEDLLGAYGYTF. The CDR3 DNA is TGCAGCGTTGAAGATCTTCTTGGGGCCTATGGCTACACCTTC.

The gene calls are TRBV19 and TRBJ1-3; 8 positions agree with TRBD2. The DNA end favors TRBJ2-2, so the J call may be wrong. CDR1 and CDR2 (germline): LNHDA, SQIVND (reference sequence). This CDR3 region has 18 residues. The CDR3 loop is CASSIGMGLVANTGELFF. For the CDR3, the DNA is TGTGCCAGTAGTATAGGTATGGGACTAGTAGCGAACACCGGGGAGCTGTTTTTT.

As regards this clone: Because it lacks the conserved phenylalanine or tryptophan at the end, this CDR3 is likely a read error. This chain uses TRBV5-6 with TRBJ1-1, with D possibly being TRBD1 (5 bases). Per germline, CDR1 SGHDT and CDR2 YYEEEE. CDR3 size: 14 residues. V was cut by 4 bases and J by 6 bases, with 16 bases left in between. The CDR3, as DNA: TGTGCCAGCAGCCCTCGAGGGGCTTGGGCTGAAGCTTTCCTT. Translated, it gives CASSPRGAWAEAFL.